The 28 T cell receptor beta chains below all came from one sample that was sequenced in a study of T cells in Graves' hyperthyroidism and ophthalmopathy. From RNA transcripts, TCR beta CDR3 regions were amplified. First-round RT-PCR targeting the TCR CDR3 was performed with the HTBI primer set. From the multiplex PCR reads, TCRdb called clonotypes with MiXCR, one entry per CDR3 protein. The sample holds hundreds of thousands of distinct CDR3 sequences, roughly 15% seen once. What was sequenced was blood. These receptors were taken from a woman between 18 and 29 years old with Graves' hyperthyroidism.

At least ten counts were recorded for this clonotype. CDR3 DNA sequence: TGCAGTGCTAGATTTAGTCAAGAGACCCAGTACTTC. This sequence encodes CSARFSQETQYF. The rearrangement uses TRBV20-1 and TRBJ2-5; D remains ambiguous. The CDR3 covers 12 residues. Germline values: CDR1 DFQATT, CDR2 SNEGSKA (reference sequence). Trimming took off 2 bases at V and 2 bases at J, with 6 bases between the two ends.

The chain couples TRBV29-1 to TRBJ2-1, with TRBD2 matching over 12 bases. The trim removed 6 bases at V and 4 bases at J, leaving 4 bases unmatched. Germline assignment: CDR1 SQVTM and CDR2 ANQGSEA. This CDR3 region has 14 residues. CDR3 DNA sequence: TGCAGCGTGCGGACTAGCGGGACGTACAATGAGCAGTTCTTC. As protein: CSVRTSGTYNEQFF.

The V gene is TRBV5-1, the J gene TRBJ2-7; maybe TRBD2 (5 bases). Trimming removed 4 bases at V and 2 bases at J, with 13 bases between. Germline CDR1 SGHRS, CDR2 YFSETQ. There are 14 residues in the CDR3. DNA for the CDR3: TGCGCCAGCAGCCGTCCCGGGGATACCTACGAGCAGTACTTC. Amino acid sequence: CASSRPGDTYEQYF.

This clonotype was seen at least ten times. This rearrangement joins TRBV2 to TRBJ1-1; D unresolved. The CDR3 sequence is 13 residues long. V was pared by 5 bases and J by 1 base, with 8 bases between. Germline CDR1 reads SNHLY; CDR2 reads FYNNEI. CDR3 region: CASSRLQNTEAFF. CDR3 nucleotide sequence: TGTGCCAGCAGTAGGCTCCAGAACACTGAAGCTTTCTTT.

As concerns this clonotype: A much more abundant neighbour one base away suggests this may be a read error. The chain uses TRBV11-2 and TRBJ2-1, with TRBD2 matching over 10 bases. Germline-derived CDR1 and CDR2 are SGHAT and FQNNGV. V lost 5 bases and J lost 8; bases outside the gene matches: 6. The CDR3 runs 14 residues. The CDR3 reads CASSRTSGHDEQFF. CDR3 bases: TGTGCCAGCAGCCGGACTAGCGGTCATGATGAGCAGTTCTTC.

This clonotype was recorded a few times. The gene calls are TRBV15 and TRBJ1-4; 10 bases align to TRBD1. Trimming removed 1 base from V and 6 bases from J; junction bases left unmatched: 2. Germline-derived CDR1 and CDR2 are LNHNV and YYDKDF (reference sequence). This CDR3 is built from 15 residues. In DNA, the CDR3 is TGTGCCACCAGCAGAGTAGACAGGGGGCATGAAAAACTGTTTTTT. As protein: CATSRVDRGHEKLFF.

There are a few counts of this clonotype. The chain recombines TRBV30 with TRBJ1-6; D remains unclear. Germline assignment: CDR1 GTSNPN and CDR2 SVGIG (reference sequence). The V gene lost 1 base and the J gene lost 0 bases, with 13 bases spanning the gap. The CDR3 extends over 17 amino acids. Here the CDR3 reads CAWSAISWGSYNSPLHF. In DNA form, the CDR3 reads TGTGCCTGGAGTGCCATCTCTTGGGGCTCCTATAATTCACCCCTCCACTTT.

This clonotype has at least ten counts. The chain is built from TRBV30 and TRBJ2-3, with 9 bases identical to TRBD2. The CDR3 length is 17 residues. The V gene's germline CDR1 is GTSNPN and CDR2 SVGIG (reference sequence). V shed 0 bases, J shed 0 bases, and the junction held 7 bases outside the gene matches. CDR3 in amino acids: CAWSVLLAGASTDTQYF. CDR3 bases: TGTGCCTGGAGTGTACTATTAGCGGGAGCGAGCACAGATACGCAGTATTTT.

The chain joins TRBV20-1 to TRBJ2-7; TRBD2 agrees at 15 bases. CDR3 length equals 17 residues. J was trimmed by 0 bases and V by 3 bases; bases with no gene match: 6. Germline CDR1 and CDR2: DFQATT and SNEGSKA (reference sequence). CDR3 in amino acids: CSARGGLAGGHSYEQYF. The DNA of the CDR3 is TGCAGTGCTAGGGGGGGACTAGCGGGAGGCCACTCCTACGAGCAGTACTTC.

This clonotype has at least ten counts. V usage is TRBV5-8 and J usage is TRBJ1-2; maybe TRBD1 (6 bases). Germline-derived CDR1 and CDR2 are SGHTS and YDEGEE. This CDR3 region has 14 residues. V lost 0 bases to trimming and J lost 6 bases, with 12 bases between them. The CDR3 is CASSLAPGADGYTF. The CDR3 DNA reads TGTGCCAGCAGCTTGGCACCGGGGGCTGATGGCTACACCTTC.

This clonotype has a handful of counts. This sequence joins TRBV6-1 and TRBJ2-1, with D unclear. Trimming took 8 bases from V and 5 from J, leaving 13 bases between them. Germline loops: CDR1 MNHNS, CDR2 SASEGT. The CDR3 covers 13 residues. Here the CDR3 DNA reads TGTGCCAGCTGTCTGGACGGAAACAATGAGCAGTTCTTC. Translated: CASCLDGNNEQFF.

This clonotype occurred a few times. This may be a read error: a much more frequent sequence differs by one nucleotide. The genes are TRBV12-3 or TRBV12-4 and TRBJ1-2; TRBD1 might be the D (5 bases). The CDR3 covers 12 residues. DNA of the CDR3: TGTGCCAGCAGCCTTGGGGGAAGCGGCTACGCCTTC. Amino acids: CASSLGGSGYAF.

This clonotype was counted at least ten times. The chain is built from TRBV7-9 and TRBJ2-3; tentatively, D is TRBD1 or TRBD2 (5 bases each). V was trimmed by 6 bases and J by 3 bases, leaving 16 bases between them. From germline, CDR1 is SEHNR and CDR2 FQNEAQ (reference sequence). The CDR3 runs to 15 residues. Here the CDR3 reads CASSSPGPSTDTQYF. DNA of the CDR3: TGTGCCAGCAGTTCCCCGGGACCATCGACAGATACGCAGTATTTT.

This clonotype has more than one count but fewer than ten. The chain has TRBV29-1 and TRBJ2-7; 9 bases line up with TRBD2. CDR3 size: 12 residues. The germline V gene encodes CDR1 SQVTM and CDR2 ANQGSEA. The J segment lost 3 bases and the V segment lost 7 bases, leaving 4 bases of the junction unmatched. As DNA, the CDR3 is TGCAGCGGACTAGCGGATGGCTACGAGCAGTACTTC. Translated, it gives CSGLADGYEQYF.

This clonotype was seen repeatedly, ten times or more. V usage is TRBV2 and J usage is TRBJ2-3, with TRBD2 matching 7 bases. Germline lookup yields CDR1 SNHLY and CDR2 FYNNEI. The CDR3 contains 16 residues. V dropped 6 bases and J dropped 0; count of bases not matched to a gene: 9. CDR3 nucleotide sequence: TGTGCCAGCAGATCGGTGCCTAGCGGCAGCACAGATACGCAGTATTTT. Protein product: CASRSVPSGSTDTQYF.

This chain joins TRBV20-1 and TRBJ2-2; D is unresolved. Trimming took off 5 bases at V and 0 bases at J, with 13 bases between the two ends. Germline V gives CDR1 DFQATT, CDR2 SNEGSKA (reference sequence). This CDR3 spans 15 amino acids. The CDR3 reads CSAYQPAPNTGELFF. The CDR3 DNA sequence: TGCAGTGCTTACCAACCTGCGCCGAACACCGGGGAGCTGTTTTTT.

This clonotype showed up many times. The rearrangement joins TRBV14 to TRBJ2-7; 7 bases fit TRBD2. Germline V lookup: CDR1 SGHDN, CDR2 FVKESK. The CDR3 contains 14 residues. Unmatched junction bases numbered 9, after V lost 4 bases and J lost 6 bases. The CDR3 is CASSPRREQGEQYF. The CDR3, as DNA: TGTGCCAGCAGCCCCCGGCGGGAGCAGGGCGAGCAGTACTTC.

V usage is TRBV7-6 and J usage is TRBJ2-5, with 9 bases fitting TRBD1. The CDR3 covers 16 residues. CDR1 is SGHVS, CDR2 FNYEAQ, per germline. Trimming at V came to 0 bases and at J to 0 bases, leaving 2 bases not matched to a gene. CDR3 DNA: TGTGCCAGCAGCTTAGCGACAGGGGGGTACCAAGAGACCCAGTACTTC. As protein: CASSLATGGYQETQYF.

About this clonotype: A much larger clone is a single base away; this may be a read error. V usage is TRBV11-2 and J usage is TRBJ1-2; no firm D call. From germline, CDR1 is SGHAT and CDR2 FQNNGV. This CDR3 spans 14 amino acids. The CDR3 region is CASSFVNSDYGYNF. DNA for the CDR3: TGTGCCAGCAGCTTCGTTAATTCGGACTATGGCTACAACTTC.

This clonotype occurred a few times. This sequence joins TRBV19 and TRBJ1-2, with 7 bases lining up with TRBD1. Germline V gives CDR1 LNHDA, CDR2 SQIVND (reference sequence). J was trimmed by 4 bases and V by 6 bases; bases with no gene match: 14. This CDR3 is 16 amino acids long. CDR3 DNA: TGTGCCAGTAGCGATACTGGGACAGCGTCAAGCTATGGCTACACCTTC. It is translated as CASSDTGTASSYGYTF.

Only a few counts were recorded for this clonotype. This chain joins TRBV7-2 and TRBJ2-1, with D possibly being TRBD1 (6 bases). This CDR3 spans 15 amino acids. Germline values: CDR1 SGHTA, CDR2 FQGNSA. The V end was cut by 5 bases, the J end by 7 bases, with 18 bases between. This CDR3 is CASSLQGPLKNEQFF. In nucleotides, the CDR3 is TGTGCCAGCAGCCTACAGGGACCTCTGAAGAATGAGCAGTTCTTC.

The chain links TRBV29-1 to TRBJ1-2; unclear D gene. CDR3 length: 13 residues. Germline-derived CDR1 and CDR2 are SQVTM and ANQGSEA. V was trimmed by 5 bases and J by 2 bases, leaving 12 bases between them. CDR3 residues: CSVLNPGNYGYTF. The CDR3 region has the DNA TGCAGCGTTCTTAATCCTGGAAACTATGGCTACACCTTC.

This sequence joins TRBV4-1 and TRBJ2-5, with 9 nucleotides matching TRBD2. Trimming cost V 0 bases and J 6 bases; bases outside gene matches: 11. CDR1 is MGHRA and CDR2 is YSYEKL in the germline V gene. The CDR3 contains 17 residues. The CDR3, as DNA: TGCGCCAGCAGCCAAGATTGGGGGGGAGCGGGAGGAAAGACCCAGTACTTC. It codes for CASSQDWGGAGGKTQYF.

This clonotype was seen a few times. This chain uses TRBV7-2 with TRBJ2-7, with D unclear. Per the germline V gene, CDR1 is SGHTA and CDR2 is FQGNSA. Trimming took 0 bases from V and 2 from J, leaving 11 bases between them. This CDR3 spans 15 amino acids. CDR3 nucleotides: TGTGCCAGCAGCTTAGCGCAAGGATCGGCCTACGAGCAGTACTTC. As protein: CASSLAQGSAYEQYF.

This clonotype occurred a few times. The chain recombines TRBV2 with TRBJ2-5; D might be TRBD2 (5 bases). Germline V gives CDR1 SNHLY, CDR2 FYNNEI. V was trimmed by 1 base and J by 5 bases, leaving 14 bases between them. This CDR3 contains 15 residues. DNA for the CDR3: TGTGCCAGCAGTGAAGTCGCTAGCTGGACGGAGACCCAGTACTTC. This gives the protein CASSEVASWTETQYF.

The V and J genes are TRBV19 and TRBJ1-4; tentative D call: TRBD1 (5 bases). Germline V lookup: CDR1 LNHDA, CDR2 SQIVND (reference sequence). The length of the CDR3 is 15 residues. Trimming stripped 6 bases from V and 0 bases from J, with 11 bases between. This CDR3 reads CASRKGPSTNEKLFF. The CDR3 nucleotides read TGTGCCAGTAGAAAGGGACCGTCAACTAATGAAAAACTGTTTTTT.

This clonotype was detected only a few times. V usage is TRBV6-1 and J usage is TRBJ2-7, with a possible D match to TRBD1 (5 bases). Germline V lookup: CDR1 MNHNS, CDR2 SASEGT. Trimming left V 10 bases short and J 0 bases short, with 7 bases between. The CDR3 is made up of 11 amino acids. CDR3 residues: CATRGSYEQYF. DNA for the CDR3: TGTGCCACTAGGGGCTCCTACGAGCAGTACTTC.

This clonotype was seen at least ten times. CDR3 coding DNA: TGTGCCAGCAGCCAAGAGGGAGGGACTGGAAAAAACATTCAGTACTTC. Translating gives CASSQEGGTGKNIQYF. This chain joins TRBV3-1 and TRBJ2-4; 7 bases match TRBD2. Germline assignment: CDR1 LGHDT and CDR2 YNNKEL (reference sequence). With 0 bases clipped from V and 4 bases from J, the junction kept 6 bases outside the gene matches. The CDR3 is 16 amino acids.